The table lists the clone carrying this TCR beta chain with a few counts. Its target is not known. The data were obtained in a study of T-cell reconstitution after alpha-beta-depleted transplantation in children. Germline lookup yields CDR1 GTSNPN and CDR2 SVGIG (reference sequence). V was shortened by 5 bases and J by 6 bases, with 14 bases between the two germline ends. The CDR3 loop spans 13 amino acids. Unique molecular identifiers were built into the TCRbeta library. From the PCR reads, TCRdb called clonotypes with MiXCR, one entry per CDR3 protein. The data contain 500,000 to 650,000 distinct CDR3 sequences, over 9.5% of them singletons. Findings and limits, study-wide: Diversity and T-cell counts at one year after transplant derived mostly from new T cells.

The chain links TRBV30 to TRBJ1-5; possibly TRBD1 for D (5 bases). The sequence came from a female patient aged 2-15 years who had a stem cell transplant for aplastic anemia, so the T cells may come from the graft donor. The sample was PBMCs, mostly from graft donor cells, taken 180 days after TCRalphabeta/CD19-depleted stem cell transplant. CDR3 sequence reads: CAWAGGESQPQHF. In nucleotides, the CDR3 is TGTGCCTGGGCCGGGGGGGAAAGTCAGCCCCAGCATTTT.